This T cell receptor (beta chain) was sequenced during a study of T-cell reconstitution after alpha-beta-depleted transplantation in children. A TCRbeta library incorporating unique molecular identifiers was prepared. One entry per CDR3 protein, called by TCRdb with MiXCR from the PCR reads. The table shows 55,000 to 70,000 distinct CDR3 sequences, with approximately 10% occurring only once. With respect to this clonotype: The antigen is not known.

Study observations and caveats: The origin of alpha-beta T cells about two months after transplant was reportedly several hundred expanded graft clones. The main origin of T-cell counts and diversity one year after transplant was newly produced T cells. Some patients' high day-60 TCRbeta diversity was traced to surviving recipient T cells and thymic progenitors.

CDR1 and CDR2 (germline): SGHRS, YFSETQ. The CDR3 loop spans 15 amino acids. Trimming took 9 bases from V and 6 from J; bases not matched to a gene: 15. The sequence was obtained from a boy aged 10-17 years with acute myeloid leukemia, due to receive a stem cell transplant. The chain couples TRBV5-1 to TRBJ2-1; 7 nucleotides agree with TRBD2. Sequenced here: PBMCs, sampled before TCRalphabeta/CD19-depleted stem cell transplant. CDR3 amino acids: CAMSSGLAATNEQFF. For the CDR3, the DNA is TGCGCCATGAGCTCGGGGCTAGCGGCGACCAATGAGCAGTTCTTC.